This T cell receptor (beta chain) was found in a study of neoadjuvant nivolumab and ipilimumab in lung cancer. The study's findings and limits: Resected-tumor TCR richness correlated positively with pretherapy blood richness. From pretherapy to surgery, tumor richness and clonality rose with dual therapy. Compared with tumor-adjacent uninvolved lung, resected tumors showed greater richness and clonality.

Profiling relied on immunoSEQ multiplex PCR, and the TCRdb table lists in-frame clones only, not all of them. Of 6,400 or so clones in the sample, approximately 65% are singletons; the top ten hold about 14%. This CDR3 is 13 amino acids long. The germline V gene has CDR1 GTSNPN and CDR2 SVGIG (reference sequence). Deletions cut 0 bases from V and 12 bases from J, with 15 bases between. To note about this clone: Its antigen is unidentified.

This chain joins TRBV30 and TRBJ2-1; D is perhaps TRBD1 or TRBD2 (5 bases each). Material: tumor tissue, obtained after neoadjuvant nivolumab, alone or with ipilimumab, at or shortly before surgery. This TCR came from an adult with non-small cell lung cancer. CDR3 protein: CAWSVSQARGQFF. CDR3 sequence (DNA): TGTGCCTGGAGTGTATCCCAAGCGAGGGGGCAGTTCTTC.